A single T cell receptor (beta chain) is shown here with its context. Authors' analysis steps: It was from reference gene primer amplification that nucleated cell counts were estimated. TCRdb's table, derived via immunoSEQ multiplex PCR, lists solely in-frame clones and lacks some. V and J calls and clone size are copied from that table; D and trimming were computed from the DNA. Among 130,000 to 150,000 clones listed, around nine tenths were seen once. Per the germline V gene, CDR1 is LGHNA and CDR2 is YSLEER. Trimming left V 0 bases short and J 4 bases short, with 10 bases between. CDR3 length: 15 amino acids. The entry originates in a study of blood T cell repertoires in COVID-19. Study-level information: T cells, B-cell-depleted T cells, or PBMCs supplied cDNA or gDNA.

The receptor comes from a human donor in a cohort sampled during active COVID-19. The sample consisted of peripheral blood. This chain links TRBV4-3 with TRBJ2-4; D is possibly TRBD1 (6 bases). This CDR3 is CASSQEGQRKNIQYF. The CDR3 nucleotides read TGCGCCAGCAGCCAAGAAGGACAGAGAAAAAACATTCAGTACTTC.